The clone carrying this T cell receptor (beta chain) was found many times. Antigen unknown. The V end lost 1 base, the J end lost 5 bases, and 12 bases lay between the germline ends. Germline-derived CDR1 and CDR2 are LNHDA and SQIVND (reference sequence). CDR3 size: 15 residues. Indicated time point: patch test 1, 2 weeks after DPC sensitization. Specified treatment: therapeutic diphenylcyclopropenone sensitization with weekly scalp DPC. The data stem from a study of human T cells and chemical hapten exposure. Study-wide background: TCR yields per sample varied, mainly owing to small pooled library volume differences. Findings and caveats of the study: High-frequency TCRs, those above 1 in 1000, stayed the same after DPC sensitization.

TCRdb redid the calling of the RACE reads with MiXCR, one entry per CDR3 protein. In the table there are roughly 82,000 distinct CDR3 sequences, 10% to 15% of which are singletons. The rearrangement uses TRBV19 and TRBJ2-4; D is undetermined. This sequence was found in a woman in her sixties or seventies with alopecia areata. Some clones in this sample may be carry-over from other donors' samples. Sequencing used whole blood, obtained in connection with sensitization to the hapten diphenylcyclopropenone (DPC). The CDR3 nucleotides are TGTGCCAGTAGTATAGTGTCAATGGGTGAAAACATTCAGTACTTC. Translation: CASSIVSMGENIQYF. The entire variable domain, with the rest obtained from reference TRBV19 and TRBJ2-4, is as follows: DGGITQSPKYLFRKEGQNVTLSCEQNLNHDAMYWYRQDPGQGLRLIYYSQIVNDFQKGDIAEGYSVSREKKESFPLTVTSAQKNPTAFYLCASSIVSMGENIQYFGAGTRLSVL.